One sample yielded the 24 T cell receptor beta chains listed below, sequenced in a study of blood T cell repertoires in COVID-19. The repertoire was sequenced with immunoSEQ multiplex PCR; TCRdb's copy has only in-frame clones and lacks some. The data show some 98,000 clones, roughly 84% seen once. Material for sequencing was peripheral blood. The receptors originated from a man in his sixties with acute or convalescent COVID-19.

The V call is TRBV29-1, the J call TRBJ1-4, with 9 nucleotides matching TRBD1. CDR1 SQVTM and CDR2 ANQGSEA come from the germline V gene. The trim removed 5 bases at V and 8 bases at J, leaving 12 bases unmatched. The CDR3 is 15 amino acids. CDR3: CSVRTGTGNKEKLFF. In DNA form, the CDR3 reads TGCAGCGTTCGAACCGGGACAGGGAATAAGGAAAAACTGTTTTTT.

On this clone itself: This same CDR3 is encoded by further DNA sequences in the sample. The rearrangement joins TRBV24-1 to TRBJ2-3; tentative D call: TRBD1 (7 bases). The germline gives CDR1 KGHDR, CDR2 SFDVKD. This CDR3 comprises 13 residues. Trimming took 7 bases from V and 1 from J, leaving 8 bases between them. This CDR3 reads CATSRGGTDTQYF. In nucleotides, the CDR3 is TGTGCCACCAGCAGGGGGGGCACAGATACGCAGTATTTT.

The chain combines TRBV18 with TRBJ2-5; D may be TRBD2 (5 bases). Germline-derived CDR1 and CDR2 are KGHSH and LQKENI. V was shortened by 0 bases and J by 3 bases, with 5 bases between the two germline ends. This CDR3 is built from 13 residues. The CDR3 nucleotides read TGTGCCAGCTCACCACCGCGGGAAGAGACCCAGTACTTC. Its translation: CASSPPREETQYF.

This chain joins TRBV9 and TRBJ1-2; 7 nucleotides agree with TRBD1. V shed 4 bases, J shed 9 bases, and the junction held 9 bases outside the gene matches. This CDR3 has 13 amino acids. The germline CDR1 and CDR2 sequences are SGDLS and YYNGEE. CDR3 protein: CASSTRQGGSYTF. The CDR3 DNA is TGTGCCAGCAGCACTCGGCAAGGGGGCAGCTACACCTTC.

The chain combines TRBV29-1 with TRBJ1-3; D may be TRBD1 (5 bases). Germline V gives CDR1 SQVTM, CDR2 ANQGSEA. Trimming cost V 6 bases and J 3 bases, with 6 bases left between them. The CDR3 has 11 amino acids. The CDR3, as DNA: TGCAGCGTCGGGGGTGGAAACACCATATATTTT. This gives the protein CSVGGGNTIYF.

The chain couples TRBV28 to TRBJ2-1; 11 positions agree with TRBD2. J was trimmed by 4 bases and V by 5 bases; bases with no gene match: 4. This CDR3 spans 15 amino acids. Germline CDR1 reads MDHEN; CDR2 reads SYDVKM. The chain's CDR3 is CASSPLAGGYNEQFF. DNA of the CDR3: TGTGCCAGCAGTCCATTAGCGGGGGGGTACAATGAGCAGTTCTTC.

The rearrangement uses TRBV6-6 and TRBJ1-1, with D possibly TRBD1 on 6 matching bases. The CDR3 spans 14 residues. V shed 5 bases and J shed 1 base, with 11 bases lying between them. Germline values: CDR1 MNHNY, CDR2 SVGAGI (reference sequence). CDR3 DNA sequence: TGTGCCAGCAGTCCTGGGACAAAGAACACTGAAGCTTTCTTT. Encoded protein: CASSPGTKNTEAFF.

This sequence joins TRBV5-1 and TRBJ2-3; D possibly corresponds to TRBD2 (5 bases). Germline V CDR1 and CDR2: SGHRS, YFSETQ. V lost 5 bases and J lost 2, with 15 bases in between. The CDR3 is made up of 15 amino acids. CDR3 protein: CASRTTGGVTDTQYF. CDR3 coding DNA: TGCGCCAGCAGGACTACCGGTGGCGTCACAGATACGCAGTATTTT.

V gene TRBV12-3 or TRBV12-4 combines with J gene TRBJ1-2; D is ambiguous. The CDR3 contains 11 residues. The V end was cut by 6 bases, the J end by 8 bases, with 10 bases between. The CDR3 nucleotides are TGTGCCAGCAGCGAACTCGGGGGCTACACCTTC. The encoded protein is CASSELGGYTF.

This clone has just a few counts. CDR3 region: CASSPDSATQKGYTF. In nucleotides, the CDR3 is TGCGCCAGCAGCCCGGACAGCGCCACTCAAAAAGGCTACACCTTC. The chain has TRBV5-1 and TRBJ1-2; D might be TRBD1 (6 bases). V was trimmed by 4 bases and J by 8 bases, leaving 21 bases between them. The germline CDR1 and CDR2 sequences are SGHRS and YFSETQ. The CDR3 totals 15 residues.

This chain connects TRBV5-1 to TRBJ2-5; 9 bases map to TRBD1. Per the germline V gene, CDR1 is SGHRS and CDR2 is YFSETQ. This CDR3 region has 15 residues. V shed 4 bases, J shed 4 bases, and the junction held 8 bases outside the gene matches. Written as DNA, the CDR3 is TGCGCCAGCAGCCAACAGACAGGGGGGATAGAGACCCAGTACTTC. Translating it yields CASSQQTGGIETQYF. Full variable domain (remainder filled in from reference TRBV5-1 and TRBJ2-5): KAGVTQTPRYLIKTRGQQVTLSCSPISGHRSVSWYQQTPGQGLQFLFEYFSETQRNKGNFPGRFSGRQFSNSRSEMNVSTLELGDSALYLCASSQQTGGIETQYFGPGTRLLVL.

The chain carries TRBV5-5 and TRBJ2-5; 9 bases fit TRBD2. The V segment lost 0 bases and the J segment 2 bases; nucleotides outside the gene matches: 8. The CDR3 runs to 17 residues. Germline V gives CDR1 SGHKS, CDR2 YYEKEE (reference sequence). CDR3 region: CASSLAAAGGPQETQYF. The DNA for the CDR3 is TGTGCCAGCAGCTTGGCCGCAGCGGGGGGACCTCAAGAGACCCAGTACTTC.

This chain links TRBV19 with TRBJ1-5; maybe TRBD1 (6 bases). Trimming left V 6 bases short and J 4 bases short, with 16 bases between. Germline V lookup: CDR1 LNHDA, CDR2 SQIVND (reference sequence). The CDR3 is made up of 15 amino acids. In DNA form, the CDR3 reads TGTGCCAGTAGGCTACTACAGGGAACTAATCAGCCCCAGCATTTT. It is translated as CASRLLQGTNQPQHF.

This chain connects TRBV12-5 to TRBJ2-3; weak D call: TRBD2 (5 bases). Trimming stripped 1 base from V and 3 bases from J, with 8 bases between. Germline lookup yields CDR1 LGHNT and CDR2 FRNRAP. There are 14 residues in the CDR3. The CDR3 protein is CASGLGRVTDTQYF. CDR3 bases: TGTGCTAGTGGTTTGGGGCGGGTGACAGATACGCAGTATTTT.

This clone was seen a handful of times. This chain links TRBV27 with TRBJ1-5; the D is unclear. The CDR3 is made up of 18 amino acids. Germline CDR1 reads MNHEY; CDR2 reads SMNVEV (reference sequence). Between the trimmed V and J ends, which lost 5 bases and 2 bases, there was a span of 22 bases. CDR3 nucleotide sequence: TGTGCCAGCAGTCTTCTCGGCGGCGTTTCCACGGGCAATCAGCCCCAGCATTTT. Protein: CASSLLGGVSTGNQPQHF.

J is TRBJ2-2 and V is TRBV29-1; the match to TRBD1 covers 10 bases. The CDR3 has 16 amino acids. The V gene's germline CDR1 is SQVTM and CDR2 ANQGSEA. V was clipped by 5 bases and J by 6 bases; unmatched bases: 12. In nucleotides, the CDR3 is TGCAGCGTTAGTTCGGTGTCGGGACAGGGGCCCGGGGAGCTGTTTTTT. This sequence encodes CSVSSVSGQGPGELFF.

The J gene is TRBJ1-2, the V gene TRBV3-1 (or the pseudogene TRBV3-2); D is uncertain. The V end lost 0 bases, the J end lost 8 bases, and 7 bases lay between the germline ends. There are 12 residues in the CDR3. CDR1 and CDR2 (germline): LGHDT, YNNKEL (reference sequence). CDR3 sequence: CASSQETYGYTF. The CDR3 DNA sequence: TGTGCCAGCAGCCAAGAAACATACGGCTACACCTTC.

The CDR3 nucleotides read TGTGCCAGCAGCCGCCTTAGCGGCTCACCCCTCCACTTT. As protein: CASSRLSGSPLHF. The genes are TRBV7-3 and TRBJ1-6; D gene uncertain. The germline V gene encodes CDR1 SGHTA and CDR2 FQGTGA. The CDR3 spans 13 residues. V lost 5 bases, J lost 10 bases, and 12 bases lay in between.

The V call is TRBV6-5, the J call TRBJ2-7; 7 bases fit TRBD1. The CDR3 has 13 amino acids. Germline assignment: CDR1 MNHEY and CDR2 SVGAGI. Losses at the gene ends were 6 bases for V and 5 bases for J; bases not matched to a gene: 7. The CDR3 DNA is TGTGCCAGCAGAGACAGGGTTTTGGACGAGCAGTACTTC. This sequence encodes CASRDRVLDEQYF.

This clone has a single count. The CDR3 spells CASSPLAHDTLDQPQHF. DNA for the CDR3: TGTGCCAGCAGCCCTCTAGCCCATGACACGCTGGATCAGCCCCAGCATTTT. The chain has TRBV9 and TRBJ1-5; D gene ambiguous. Between the trimmed V and J ends, which lost 4 bases and 5 bases, there was a span of 22 bases. The V gene's germline CDR1 is SGDLS and CDR2 YYNGEE. The CDR3 consists of 17 residues.

The chain carries TRBV28 and TRBJ1-1; TRBD1 aligns across 8 bases. This CDR3 contains 17 residues. Germline CDR1 MDHEN, CDR2 SYDVKM. Germline trimming cut 3 bases from V and 10 bases from J; bases unmatched to any gene: 19. CDR3 coding DNA: TGTGCCAGCAGTTTTCCGGGGGACAGGACTAGGCCGGGAACAGCTTTCTTT. It translates to CASSFPGDRTRPGTAFF. Supplemented by reference TRBV28 and TRBJ1-1, the full variable domain reads DVKVTQSSRYLVKRTGEKVFLECVQDMDHENMFWYRQDPGLGLRLIYFSYDVKMKEKGDIPEGYSVSREKKERFSLILESASTNQTSMYLCASSFPGDRTRPGTAFFGQGTRLTVV.

The genes are TRBV28 and TRBJ2-7; possible D gene TRBD1, 6 bases. V dropped 6 bases and J dropped 4 bases, with 13 bases sitting between them. This CDR3 comprises 13 residues. Germline V gene lookup returns CDR1 MDHEN and CDR2 SYDVKM. The CDR3 reads CASSRGQYYEQYF. For the CDR3, the DNA is TGTGCCAGCAGCCGCGGACAGTATTACGAGCAGTACTTC.

This clone turned up a few times. The CDR3 sequence is CASTGQGVLGYTF. DNA for the CDR3: TGTGCCAGTACGGGACAGGGGGTTCTTGGCTACACCTTC. J is TRBJ1-2 and V is TRBV19, with 11 nucleotides matching TRBD1. CDR1 and CDR2 (germline): LNHDA, SQIVND (reference sequence). V gave up 7 bases and J gave up 7 bases; unmatched junction bases: 5. CDR3 length: 13 residues. Drawing the rest from reference TRBV19 and TRBJ1-2, the complete variable domain is DGGITQSPKYLFRKEGQNVTLSCEQNLNHDAMYWYRQDPGQGLRLIYYSQIVNDFQKGDIAEGYSVSREKKESFPLTVTSAQKNPTAFYLCASTGQGVLGYTFGSGTRLTVV.

The chain combines TRBV5-6 with TRBJ2-1; 8 positions match TRBD2. The junction had 13 bases not matched to a gene; V was cut back by 5 bases and J by 6 bases. The CDR3 runs 16 residues. The germline gives CDR1 SGHDT, CDR2 YYEEEE. CDR3 in DNA: TGTGCCAGCAGTAACAACCTAGGACTAGCCTTCAATGAGCAGTTCTTC. It translates to CASSNNLGLAFNEQFF.